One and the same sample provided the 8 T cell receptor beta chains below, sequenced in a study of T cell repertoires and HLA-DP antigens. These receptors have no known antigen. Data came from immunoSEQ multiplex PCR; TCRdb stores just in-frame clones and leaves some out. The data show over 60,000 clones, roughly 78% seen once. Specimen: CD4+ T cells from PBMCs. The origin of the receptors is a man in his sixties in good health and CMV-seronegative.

In DNA, the CDR3 is TGTGCCAGTAGTGTACAAAAAGGGTTGAATCAGCCCCAGCATTTT. Its protein is CASSVQKGLNQPQHF. The chain recombines TRBV19 with TRBJ1-5, with D uncertain. V lost 5 bases and J 4 bases, leaving 15 bases between the germline ends. Germline CDR1 is LNHDA and CDR2 is SQIVND (reference sequence). CDR3 length equals 15 residues.

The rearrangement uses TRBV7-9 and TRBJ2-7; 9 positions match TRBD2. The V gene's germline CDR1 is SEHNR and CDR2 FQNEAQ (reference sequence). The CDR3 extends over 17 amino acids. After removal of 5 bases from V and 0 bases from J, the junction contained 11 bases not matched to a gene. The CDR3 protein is CASSPGLSGGISYEQYF. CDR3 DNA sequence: TGTGCCAGCAGCCCTGGACTGAGCGGGGGGATCTCCTACGAGCAGTACTTC.

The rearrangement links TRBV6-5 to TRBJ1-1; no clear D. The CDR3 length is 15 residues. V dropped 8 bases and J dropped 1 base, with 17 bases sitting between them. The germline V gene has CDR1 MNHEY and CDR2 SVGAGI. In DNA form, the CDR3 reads TGTGCCAGCCAAACGTGGAACTCGGGGAACACTGAAGCTTTCTTT. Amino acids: CASQTWNSGNTEAFF.

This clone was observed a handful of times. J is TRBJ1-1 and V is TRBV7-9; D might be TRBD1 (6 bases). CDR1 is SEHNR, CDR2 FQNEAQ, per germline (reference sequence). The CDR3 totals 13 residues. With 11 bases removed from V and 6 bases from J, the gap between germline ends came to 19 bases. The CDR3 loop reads CAGMRGEVAEAFF. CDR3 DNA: TGTGCCGGAATGAGGGGGGAGGTGGCTGAAGCTTTCTTT.

CDR3 sequence reads: CSIASRSTTGELFF. CDR3 DNA: TGCAGCATCGCTTCGCGGAGTACTACCGGGGAGCTGTTTTTT. The J gene is TRBJ2-2, the V gene TRBV29-1; D uncertain. The CDR3 runs to 14 residues. Trimming cost V 8 bases and J 5 bases, with 18 bases left between them. Germline V gives CDR1 SQVTM, CDR2 ANQGSEA.

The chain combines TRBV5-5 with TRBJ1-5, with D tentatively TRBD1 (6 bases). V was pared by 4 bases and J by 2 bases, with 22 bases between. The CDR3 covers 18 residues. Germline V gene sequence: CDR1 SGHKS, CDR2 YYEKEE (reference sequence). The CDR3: CASSLRYNNRDRNQPQHF. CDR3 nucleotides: TGTGCCAGCAGCCTCCGTTATAATAACAGGGATCGCAATCAGCCCCAGCATTTT.

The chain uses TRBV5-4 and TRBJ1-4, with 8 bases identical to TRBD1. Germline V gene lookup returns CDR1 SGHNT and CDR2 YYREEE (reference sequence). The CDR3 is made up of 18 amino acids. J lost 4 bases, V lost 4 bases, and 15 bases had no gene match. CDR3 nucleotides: TGTGCCAGCAGCCCGGGGGGTGGCAGGGGGCGAGGTAATGAAAAACTGTTTTTT. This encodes CASSPGGGRGRGNEKLFF. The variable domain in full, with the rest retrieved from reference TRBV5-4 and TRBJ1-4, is ETGVTQSPTHLIKTRGQQVTLRCSSQSGHNTVSWYQQALGQGPQFIFQYYREEENGRGNFPPRFSGLQFPNYSSELNVNALELDDSALYLCASSPGGGRGRGNEKLFFGSGTQLSVL.

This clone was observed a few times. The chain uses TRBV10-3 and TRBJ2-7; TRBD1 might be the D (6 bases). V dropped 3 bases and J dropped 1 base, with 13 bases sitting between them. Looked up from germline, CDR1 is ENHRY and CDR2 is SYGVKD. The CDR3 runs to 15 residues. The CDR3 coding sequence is TGTGCCATCAGTGACCGACACAGGGAGTCCTACGAGCAGTACGTC. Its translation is CAISDRHRESYEQYV.